This T cell receptor (beta chain) was sequenced for a study of blood T cell repertoires in COVID-19. Study-level background: COVID-19 samples collected from the United States, Italy and Spain covered acute and convalescent phases. PBMCs, B-cell-depleted T cells, or T cells provided the cDNA or gDNA that made up the material.

The CDR3 length is 14 residues. V shed 6 bases and J shed 4 bases, with 12 bases lying between them. Germline-derived CDR1 and CDR2 are SGHNT and YENEEA. Authors' analysis steps: Using reference gene primer amplification, nucleated cell counts were estimated. The repertoire was sequenced with immunoSEQ multiplex PCR; TCRdb's copy has only in-frame clones and lacks some. V and J calls and clone size come straight from that table; D and trimming were deduced from the DNA. Of 110,000 to 150,000 clones in the sample, 65% to 80% were seen once. The J gene is TRBJ2-2, the V gene TRBV11-3; D perhaps matches TRBD1 (6 bases). This clonotype was sampled from a man in his sixties with acute or convalescent COVID-19. The sequenced sample consisted of peripheral blood. The CDR3 sequence: CASSLQGSTGELFF. The CDR3, as DNA: TGTGCCAGCAGTCTACAGGGTTCCACCGGGGAGCTGTTTTTT.